One sample yielded the 22 T cell receptor beta chains listed below, sequenced in a study of post-analysis software for immune sequencing data. General study findings and limits: Patients carried roughly 5 TRBV segments more frequently than controls did, and TRBV5-6, TRBV5-1 and TRBV20-1 were among them.

Unique molecular identifiers were built into the TCR beta cDNA libraries. From the PCR reads, TCRdb called clonotypes with MiXCR, one entry per CDR3 protein. The repertoire holds some 260,000 distinct CDR3 sequences, with less than 40% as singletons. Their antigens remain unidentified. Sample: blood. All receptors derive from a girl aged 5 to 17 with multiple sclerosis.

This clonotype was picked up many times. V gene TRBV20-1 combines with J gene TRBJ2-3; 8 bases are shared with TRBD1. This CDR3 comprises 14 residues. Looked up from germline, CDR1 is DFQATT and CDR2 is SNEGSKA (reference sequence). V was pared by 5 bases and J by 5 bases, with 9 bases of the junction left unmatched. CDR3 amino acids: CSASPVRGQDTQYF. The CDR3 bases are TGCAGTGCTTCACCCGTCAGGGGGCAAGATACGCAGTATTTT.

On this clonotype itself: This may arise from a read error, as a much more abundant clone is one base away. CDR3: CASSQDGQGNPPLHF. The CDR3 nucleotides read TGCGCCAGCAGCCAAGACGGGCAGGGGAATCCACCCCTCCACTTT. The chain combines TRBV4-1 with TRBJ1-6; weak D call: TRBD1 (6 bases). The V gene lost 0 bases and the J gene lost 11 bases, with 14 bases spanning the gap. CDR1 and CDR2 from the germline V gene are MGHRA and YSYEKL. The length of the CDR3 is 15 residues.

This clonotype was recorded at least ten times. The chain is built from TRBV29-1 and TRBJ2-1, with D perhaps assigned TRBD1 or TRBD2 (5 bases each). Germline loops: CDR1 SQVTM, CDR2 ANQGSEA. This CDR3 is built from 14 residues. V was clipped by 7 bases and J by 0 bases, with 13 bases between them. The CDR3 nucleotides read TGCAGCGGCGGGCCGGGGCCCTCCTACAATGAGCAGTTCTTC. Protein product: CSGGPGPSYNEQFF.

This clonotype was detected ten times or more. The chain is built from TRBV7-2 and TRBJ2-3; 7 nucleotides agree with TRBD1. Per germline, CDR1 SGHTA and CDR2 FQGNSA. V lost 5 bases, J lost 10 bases, and 6 bases stayed unmatched. The length of the CDR3 is 12 residues. The CDR3 coding sequence is TGTGCCAGCAGCCCAAGACAGGGTGCGCAGTATTTT. Amino acid sequence: CASSPRQGAQYF.

This clonotype came up once. As DNA, the CDR3 is TGCAGTGCTAGAGCGTCGGAGACTAGCGGGGGAAGGTACATTCAGTACTTC. It translates to CSARASETSGGRYIQYF. This sequence joins TRBV20-1 and TRBJ2-4, with 12 bases that match TRBD2. With V trimmed by 1 base and J by 8 bases, 12 bases remained unmatched. The CDR3 extends over 17 amino acids. CDR1 DFQATT and CDR2 SNEGSKA come from the germline V gene (reference sequence).

CDR3 DNA sequence: TGTGCCAGCAGTGTAATGAGGGGGGTCGACACCATATATTTT. Translating it yields CASSVMRGVDTIYF. The chain carries TRBV2 and TRBJ1-3, with D tentatively TRBD1 (6 bases). The CDR3 totals 14 residues. The germline V gene has CDR1 SNHLY and CDR2 FYNNEI. The V gene lost 4 bases and the J gene lost 8 bases, with 15 bases spanning the gap.

The CDR3 protein is CAISESGQAARREDTQYF. The CDR3 region has the DNA TGTGCCATCAGTGAGTCGGGACAAGCGGCACGTCGAGAAGATACGCAGTATTTT. The chain links TRBV10-3 to TRBJ2-3; maybe TRBD1 (6 bases). V lost 0 bases, J lost 5 bases, and 21 bases lay in between. This CDR3 comprises 18 residues. From germline, CDR1 is ENHRY and CDR2 SYGVKD.

To note about this clonotype: This sequence may be a read error, since a much larger clone differs from it by one base. V gene TRBV5-1 combines with J gene TRBJ2-1; 9 bases are a match to TRBD1. The CDR3 is 15 amino acids. V trimming: 2 bases; J trimming: 6 bases; junction bases outside the gene matches: 6. CDR1 SGHRS and CDR2 YFSETQ come from the germline V gene. DNA for the CDR3: TGCGCCAGCAGCTTAAGGGACAGGGATGGCAATGAGCAGTTCTTC. Translation gives CASSLRDRDGNEQFF.

This sequence joins TRBV11-3 and TRBJ2-1; D possibly corresponds to TRBD2 (6 bases). The assigned J gene may be wrong: the sequence end matches TRBJ2-7 better. Per germline, CDR1 SGHNT and CDR2 YENEEA. This CDR3 spans 14 amino acids. The DNA of the CDR3 is TGTGCCAGCAGCCCCGAACTAGCTTACAATGAGCAGTACTTC. Translation gives CASSPELAYNEQYF.

In this sample, this clonotype turned up many times. The chain is built from TRBV15 and TRBJ2-3, with unresolved D. Germline-derived CDR1 and CDR2 are LNHNV and YYDKDF (reference sequence). The V and J ends lost 0 bases and 0 bases respectively, with 7 bases between them. This CDR3 region has 15 residues. The CDR3 DNA reads as TGTGCCACCAGCAGAGAACTGACTAGCACAGATACGCAGTATTTT. This codes for CATSRELTSTDTQYF.

Turning to this clonotype: A much larger clone differs by one base, so this may be a read error. CDR3 loop: CASSLSPGLGGPNEQYF. DNA of the CDR3: TGTGCCAGCAGCTTAAGTCCCGGACTTGGCGGGCCGAATGAGCAGTACTTC. The rearrangement links TRBV7-3 to TRBJ2-5; maybe TRBD2 (5 bases). This CDR3 is 17 amino acids long. Trimming took off 1 base at V and 11 bases at J, with 26 bases between the two ends. CDR1 and CDR2 (germline): SGHTA, FQGTGA. Full variable domain (missing parts from reference TRBV7-3 and TRBJ2-5): GAGVSQTPSNKVTEKGKYVELRCDPISGHTALYWYRQSLGQGPEFLIYFQGTGAADDSGLPNDRFFAVRPEGSVSTLKIQRTERGDSAVYLCASSLSPGLGGPNEQYFGPGTRLLVL.

This clonotype was detected ten times or more. The J gene is TRBJ1-2, the V gene TRBV24-1, with D perhaps matching TRBD1 (5 bases). Trimming removed 5 bases at V and 6 bases at J, with 12 bases between. CDR1 is KGHDR, CDR2 SFDVKD, per germline. There are 13 residues in the CDR3. CDR3 sequence: CATSAGDGDGYTF. The DNA for the CDR3 is TGTGCCACCAGTGCCGGGGACGGGGATGGCTACACCTTC.

This clonotype occurred a few times. CDR3 nucleotide sequence: TGCGCCAGCAGCTATCTAGCGGGGGCCTCTGGGGCCAACGTCCTGACTTTC. Residues: CASSYLAGASGANVLTF. This chain links TRBV5-1 with TRBJ2-6; the match to TRBD2 covers 10 bases. The CDR3 is 17 residues long. V shed 3 bases and J 0 bases; nucleotides not matched to a gene: 3. The germline V gene encodes CDR1 SGHRS and CDR2 YFSETQ. The full variable domain, rest sourced from reference TRBV5-1 and TRBJ2-6, is KAGVTQTPRYLIKTRGQQVTLSCSPISGHRSVSWYQQTPGQGLQFLFEYFSETQRNKGNFPGRFSGRQFSNSRSEMNVSTLELGDSALYLCASSYLAGASGANVLTFGAGSRLTVL.

In the case of this clonotype: The junction does not match germline at one end; this may be a read error. The chain uses TRBV30 and TRBJ2-6; the D gene is possibly TRBD2 (5 bases). The CDR3 spans 13 residues. Looked up from germline, CDR1 is GTSNPN and CDR2 is SVGIG (reference sequence). The CDR3 DNA sequence: TGTGCCCTGGGGAGTTCTGGGACCAACGTCCTGACTTTC. Its translation: CALGSSGTNVLTF.

Many counts were recorded for this clonotype. The rearrangement joins TRBV20-1 to TRBJ1-1; D is unclear. V shed 5 bases and J shed 5 bases, with 12 bases lying between them. CDR3 length: 12 amino acids. Germline V gives CDR1 DFQATT, CDR2 SNEGSKA (reference sequence). The CDR3 nucleotides are TGCAGTGCTCCAAGGACGGGAACTGAAGCTTTCTTT. Its protein is CSAPRTGTEAFF.

The sample holds a few counts of this clonotype. J is TRBJ2-1 and V is TRBV6-1; perhaps TRBD2 as D (5 bases). Per the germline V gene, CDR1 is MNHNS and CDR2 is SASEGT. Trimming shortened V by 7 bases and J by 3 bases, and 16 bases separated the two germline ends. The CDR3 loop spans 15 amino acids. The CDR3 sequence: CASTLAPSRYNEQFF. CDR3 nucleotides: TGTGCCAGCACCCTAGCTCCCTCCCGCTACAATGAGCAGTTCTTC.

There are many counts of this clonotype. This chain connects TRBV18 to TRBJ2-5; D ambiguous. This CDR3 region has 14 residues. The V and J ends lost 2 bases and 2 bases respectively, with 9 bases between them. Germline CDR1 KGHSH, CDR2 LQKENI. The CDR3 coding sequence is TGTGCCAGCTCACCAGCCTCAGGACAAGAGACCCAGTACTTC. Protein: CASSPASGQETQYF. The whole variable domain, filled in from reference TRBV18 and TRBJ2-5, reads NAGVMQNPRHLVRRRGQEARLRCSPMKGHSHVYWYRQLPEEGLKFMVYLQKENIIDESGMPKERFSAEFPKEGPSILRIQQVVRGDSAAYFCASSPASGQETQYFGPGTRLLVL.

This clonotype was counted a few times. V and J are TRBV5-1 and TRBJ2-1, with 10 bases lining up with TRBD1. The J segment lost 8 bases and the V segment lost 2 bases, leaving 4 bases of the junction unmatched. Per the germline V gene, CDR1 is SGHRS and CDR2 is YFSETQ. The CDR3 length is 14 residues. The CDR3 is CASSLQDRGDEQFF. The CDR3 bases are TGCGCCAGCAGCTTACAGGACAGGGGGGATGAGCAGTTCTTC.

Concerning this clonotype: A read error may be the cause here, since a much bigger clone is one base away. V gene TRBV5-5 combines with J gene TRBJ2-4; 7 bases line up with TRBD2. CDR3 length: 16 amino acids. CDR1 and CDR2 from the germline V gene are SGHKS and YYEKEE (reference sequence). Trimming took 4 bases from V and 2 from J; bases not matched to a gene: 9. The CDR3 protein is CASSVPGGRPKNIQYF. The CDR3 DNA is TGTGCCAGCAGCGTCCCGGGAGGCCGCCCCAAAAACATTCAGTACTTC.

This clonotype occurred many times. In DNA form, the CDR3 reads TGCGCCAGCAGCTTCCTCCCCGGGGGTGATTCACCCCTCCACTTT. This gives the protein CASSFLPGGDSPLHF. The chain recombines TRBV5-1 with TRBJ1-6; D is perhaps TRBD1 (5 bases). The CDR3 spans 15 residues. The germline gives CDR1 SGHRS, CDR2 YFSETQ. Trimming cost V 2 bases and J 8 bases, with 14 bases left between them.

The table lists this clonotype with a few counts. The chain carries TRBV5-1 and TRBJ2-5, with TRBD2 matching 9 bases. Germline V gives CDR1 SGHRS, CDR2 YFSETQ. The CDR3 extends over 15 amino acids. After removal of 4 bases from V and 4 bases from J, the junction contained 8 bases not matched to a gene. CDR3 sequence reads: CASSIDVAGAETQYF. The CDR3, as DNA: TGCGCCAGCAGCATCGACGTAGCGGGAGCAGAGACCCAGTACTTC.

This clonotype was seen more than once but under ten times. The genes are TRBV11-2 and TRBJ2-1, with 8 bases lining up with TRBD2. The CDR3 sequence is 16 residues long. Trimming took 4 bases from V and 7 from J; bases not matched to a gene: 12. Looked up from germline, CDR1 is SGHAT and CDR2 is FQNNGV. The CDR3 region is CASSSRGSGMVNEQFF. In DNA, the CDR3 is TGTGCCAGCAGCTCCCGGGGTAGCGGGATGGTAAATGAGCAGTTCTTC.